These 15 T cell receptor beta chains came from one sample sequenced in a study of Graves' ophthalmopathy and Graves' hyperthyroidism. RNA transcripts served as template for amplifying TCR beta CDR3 sequences. HTBI primers served in a first-round RT-PCR, which a second-round multiplex PCR followed. One entry per CDR3 protein results from TCRdb running MiXCR on the multiplex PCR reads. The sample carries under 800,000 distinct CDR3 sequences, 22% recorded once. The sequenced sample was peripheral blood. Receptors originate from a woman aged 18-35 years with stable Graves' hyperthyroidism. Some clones in this sample may be carry-over from other donors' samples.

At least ten counts were recorded for this clonotype. This chain joins TRBV19 and TRBJ2-4, with D perhaps TRBD1 or TRBD2 (5 bases each). The germline V gene has CDR1 LNHDA and CDR2 SQIVND (reference sequence). The germline V and J ends were trimmed by 5 bases and 1 base, with 9 bases remaining between them. The CDR3 consists of 14 residues. CDR3 amino acids: CASSAEGAKNIQYF. In nucleotides, the CDR3 is TGTGCCAGTAGTGCTGAGGGGGCCAAAAACATTCAGTACTTC.

To note about this clonotype: Given a much more abundant clone one base away, this may be a read error. The CDR3 DNA reads TGTGCCAGCAGATACTTGGGCACATCAATCTATGGCTACACCTTC. It translates to CASRYLGTSIYGYTF. The rearrangement links TRBV6-5 to TRBJ1-2, with unresolved D. CDR3 length: 15 amino acids. Germline V lookup: CDR1 MNHEY, CDR2 SVGAGI.

The CDR3: CASSLAYGESSYEQYF. Here the CDR3 DNA reads TGCGCCAGCAGCTTGGCCTATGGGGAGAGCTCCTACGAGCAGTACTTC. V is TRBV5-1 and J is TRBJ2-7; D possibly corresponds to TRBD2 (5 bases). Trimming took 0 bases from V and 0 from J, leaving 13 bases between them. The CDR3 extends over 16 amino acids. Germline CDR1 and CDR2: SGHRS and YFSETQ.

The V gene is TRBV7-3, the J gene TRBJ2-7; D tentatively reads TRBD1 or TRBD2 (5 bases each). The length of the CDR3 is 13 residues. V dropped 2 bases and J dropped 6 bases, with 11 bases sitting between them. Germline V gene sequence: CDR1 SGHTA, CDR2 FQGTGA. CDR3 region: CASSLLEGSEQYF. The CDR3 DNA reads as TGTGCCAGCAGCTTACTCGAGGGGAGCGAGCAGTACTTC.

There are a few counts of this clonotype. This rearrangement joins TRBV27 to TRBJ2-5; 9 nucleotides match TRBD2. Germline CDR1 is MNHEY and CDR2 is SMNVEV (reference sequence). The ends lost 5 bases at V and 1 base at J; junction bases unmatched: 8. The CDR3 contains 16 residues. The CDR3 DNA reads as TGTGCCAGCAGTCCGGGGCTAGCGGGGCCCCAAGAGACCCAGTACTTC. It is translated as CASSPGLAGPQETQYF.

This clonotype was recorded at least ten times. At one end, the junction sequence differs from germline, possibly due to a read error. This chain links TRBV12-3 or TRBV12-4 with TRBJ2-7; D tentatively fits TRBD1 or TRBD2 (6 bases each). The CDR3 totals 13 residues. The CDR3, as DNA: TGTGCCAGCAGTTTAGCATCCGGGGGCATCAAGGACTTC. Amino acids: CASSLASGGIKDF.

The table lists this clonotype with many counts. V gene TRBV6-5 combines with J gene TRBJ2-2, with no clear D. This CDR3 comprises 13 residues. Per the germline V gene, CDR1 is MNHEY and CDR2 is SVGAGI. With 0 bases removed from V and 7 bases from J, the gap between germline ends came to 6 bases. The CDR3: CASSYSKGGELFF. The CDR3, as DNA: TGTGCCAGCAGTTACTCGAAGGGCGGGGAGCTGTTTTTT.

The sample holds many counts of this clonotype. The CDR3 nucleotides are TGCGCCAGCAGCTTGGAGTCAAGCTATGGCTACACCTTC. It codes for CASSLESSYGYTF. The chain employs TRBV5-1 and TRBJ1-2; D remains ambiguous. V shed 0 bases and J shed 4 bases, with 7 bases lying between them. The V gene's germline CDR1 is SGHRS and CDR2 YFSETQ. This CDR3 spans 13 amino acids.

This rearrangement joins TRBV6-5 to TRBJ1-2; 7 bases are a match to TRBD1. V shed 4 bases, J shed 5 bases, and the junction held 10 bases outside the gene matches. The CDR3 has 15 amino acids. Germline V gene lookup returns CDR1 MNHEY and CDR2 SVGAGI. This CDR3 is CASSSPRQGRYGYTF. CDR3 nucleotide sequence: TGTGCCAGCAGTTCACCCCGACAGGGTAGATATGGCTACACCTTC.

This clonotype was counted ten times or more. The chain carries TRBV15 and TRBJ1-3; 7 nucleotides align to TRBD1. The CDR3 totals 15 residues. The J segment lost 3 bases and the V segment lost 3 bases, leaving 5 bases of the junction unmatched. Per the germline V gene, CDR1 is LNHNV and CDR2 is YYDKDF (reference sequence). The CDR3 is CATSSWNRGGNTIYF. CDR3 nucleotides: TGTGCCACCAGCAGTTGGAACAGGGGTGGAAACACCATATATTTT.

The chain employs TRBV5-6 and TRBJ1-1; 8 nucleotides line up with TRBD1. The CDR3 totals 14 residues. Per the germline V gene, CDR1 is SGHDT and CDR2 is YYEEEE. Trimming removed 5 bases from V and 0 bases from J; junction bases left unmatched: 3. CDR3 in DNA: TGTGCCAGCAGAGGGACAGGTCTGAACACTGAAGCTTTCTTT. It encodes CASRGTGLNTEAFF.

The rearrangement uses TRBV5-1 and TRBJ2-7; D is uncertain. Germline assignment: CDR1 SGHRS and CDR2 YFSETQ. V lost 0 bases, J lost 2 bases, and 9 bases lay in between. This CDR3 has 14 amino acids. The CDR3 region has the DNA TGCGCCAGCAGCTTGGGAAATACCCCCTACGAGCAGTACTTC. Translated, it gives CASSLGNTPYEQYF.

This rearrangement joins TRBV7-8 to TRBJ1-5; perhaps TRBD1 as D (5 bases). Germline V CDR1 and CDR2: SGHVS, FQNEAQ. The V and J ends lost 8 bases and 4 bases respectively, with 12 bases between them. This CDR3 is built from 13 residues. The CDR3 DNA reads TGTGCCAGCGGCAGACAGAAGAATCAGCCCCAGCATTTT. Protein product: CASGRQKNQPQHF.

Only a few counts were recorded for this clonotype. The CDR3 loop reads CASSLGSGESYEQYF. CDR3 DNA sequence: TGCGCCAGCAGCTTGGGGTCCGGGGAATCCTACGAGCAGTACTTC. This chain links TRBV5-1 with TRBJ2-7; possibly TRBD2 for D (5 bases). V lost 0 bases and J 1 base, leaving 11 bases between the germline ends. The CDR3 covers 15 residues. The germline CDR1 and CDR2 sequences are SGHRS and YFSETQ.

The rearrangement uses TRBV6-1 and TRBJ2-5; TRBD2 agrees at 9 bases. Germline trimming cut 6 bases from V and 5 bases from J; bases unmatched to any gene: 16. The CDR3 runs to 17 residues. Germline lookup yields CDR1 MNHNS and CDR2 SASEGT. The CDR3 is CASSPPSWLAGRETQYF. As DNA, the CDR3 is TGTGCCAGCAGCCCTCCCTCGTGGCTAGCGGGGCGGGAGACCCAGTACTTC.